Sequencing of this TCR beta chain was carried out in a study of T cell responses to AZD1222 COVID-19 vaccine. The trim removed 1 base at V and 7 bases at J, leaving 5 bases unmatched. The CDR3 has 15 residues. CDR1 and CDR2 from the germline V gene are GTSNPN and SVGIG (reference sequence). Sequencing was performed with immunoSEQ multiplex PCR; in TCRdb, only in-frame clones are kept and a portion is missing. Of 83,000 or so clones in the sample, 88% were seen once. The sample was peripheral blood, taken 28 days after the second AZD1222 dose. The source is an adult who received the AZD1222 COVID-19 vaccine. J is TRBJ1-6 and V is TRBV30; 9 bases are a match to TRBD1. Here the CDR3 DNA reads TGTGCCTGGAGTGAACAGGGGGCGGGAAATTCACCCCTCCACTTT. Its protein is CAWSEQGAGNSPLHF. Full variable domain (outside the CDR3, taken from reference TRBV30 and TRBJ1-6): SQTIHQWPATLVQPVGSPLSLECTVEGTSNPNLYWYRQAAGRGLQLLFYSVGIGQISSEVPQNLSASRPQDRQFILSSKKLLLSDSGFYLCAWSEQGAGNSPLHFGNGTRLTVT.